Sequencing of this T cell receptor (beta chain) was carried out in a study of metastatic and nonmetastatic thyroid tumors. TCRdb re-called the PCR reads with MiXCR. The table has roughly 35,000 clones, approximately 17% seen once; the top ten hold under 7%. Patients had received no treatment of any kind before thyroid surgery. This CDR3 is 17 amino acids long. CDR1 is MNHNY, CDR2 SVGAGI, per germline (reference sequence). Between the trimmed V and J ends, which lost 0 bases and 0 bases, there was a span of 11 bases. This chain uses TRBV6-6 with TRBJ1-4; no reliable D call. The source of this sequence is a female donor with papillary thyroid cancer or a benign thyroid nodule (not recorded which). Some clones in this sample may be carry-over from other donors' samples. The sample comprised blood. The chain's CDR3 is CASSYSLVGATNEKLFF. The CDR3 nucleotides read TGTGCCAGCAGTTACTCGTTGGTAGGAGCAACTAATGAAAAACTGTTTTTT.